This T cell receptor beta chain was identified during a study of cytomegalovirus exposure and HLA in healthy donors. Across the whole study: Previous work identified 90 million to 130 million unique TCR beta sequences from around 200 million T cells.

Germline CDR1 is ENHRY and CDR2 is SYGVKD. The junction had 7 bases not matched to a gene; V was cut back by 7 bases and J by 6 bases. The CDR3 sequence is 14 residues long. The PCR used 60 Vbeta and 13 Jbeta primers. Method: immunoSEQ multiplex PCR; TCRdb's copy keeps in-frame clones and lacks some. This repertoire includes around 50,000 clones. The receptor was isolated from a woman in her twenties or thirties in good health and CMV-seropositive. V usage is TRBV10-3 and J usage is TRBJ2-1, with 9 bases matching TRBD2. Sequencing input: PBMCs. For the CDR3, the DNA is TGTGCCATCACCACGGGACTAGCAACCAATGAGCAGTTCTTC. Encoded protein: CAITTGLATNEQFF.